These 22 T cell receptor beta chains were sequenced from one sample in a study of blood T cell repertoires in COVID-19. Libraries were prepared by immunoSEQ multiplex PCR; TCRdb keeps only in-frame clonotypes and omits some of them. The sample includes more than 95,000 clones, 90% of them seen just once. The source material was peripheral blood. The receptor source for this set is a human donor with active COVID-19. The donor label of this sample is uncertain.

The genes are TRBV2 and TRBJ1-6; 8 nucleotides align to TRBD1. The CDR3 has 17 amino acids. The ends lost 6 bases at V and 4 bases at J; junction bases unmatched: 11. Germline values: CDR1 SNHLY, CDR2 FYNNEI. The CDR3 spells CASSRANRGYYNSPLHF. The CDR3 DNA is TGTGCCAGCAGCCGCGCGAACAGGGGGTATTATAATTCACCCCTCCACTTT.

The rearrangement links TRBV6-2 or TRBV6-3 to TRBJ2-2, with D perhaps TRBD2 (5 bases). This CDR3 has 15 residues. Germline CDR1 is MNHEY and CDR2 is SVGEGT. The germline V and J ends were trimmed by 5 bases and 3 bases, with 13 bases remaining between them. This CDR3 reads CASSQTPGYTGELFF. In DNA form, the CDR3 reads TGTGCCAGCAGTCAGACTCCGGGGTACACCGGGGAGCTGTTTTTT.

The genes are TRBV19 and TRBJ1-3; possible D gene TRBD1, 5 bases. CDR3 length equals 17 residues. Germline values: CDR1 LNHDA, CDR2 SQIVND (reference sequence). The V end was cut by 1 base, the J end by 0 bases, with 13 bases between. This CDR3 reads CASSIVWGRSSGNTIYF. CDR3 nucleotides: TGTGCCAGTAGTATAGTTTGGGGCAGGAGCTCTGGAAACACCATATATTTT.

This chain joins TRBV4-1 and TRBJ2-3, with D possibly matching TRBD2 (6 bases). V lost 2 bases, J lost 8 bases, and 23 bases lay in between. Germline V CDR1 and CDR2: MGHRA, YSYEKL. There are 17 residues in the CDR3. CDR3: CASSQPRERRLGGTQYF. Here the CDR3 DNA reads TGCGCCAGCAGCCAACCACGCGAGAGGCGCCTGGGGGGTACGCAGTATTTT.

The rearrangement links TRBV6-2 or TRBV6-3 to TRBJ2-1; 15 bases match TRBD2. The V and J ends lost 6 bases and 6 bases, in that order; junction bases with no gene match: 12. Germline V gives CDR1 MNHEY, CDR2 SVGEGT. This CDR3 comprises 18 residues. CDR3 nucleotides: TGTGCCAGCAGCCGGCCGGGACTAGCGGGGGGCCAGCTCAATGAGCAGTTCTTC. This gives the protein CASSRPGLAGGQLNEQFF.

The rearrangement joins TRBV6-6 to TRBJ1-6; 7 bases match TRBD1. This CDR3 has 17 amino acids. Germline CDR1 and CDR2: MNHNY and SVGAGI (reference sequence). J lost 1 base, V lost 5 bases, and 8 bases had no gene match. The CDR3 is CASSPTGSRSYNSPLHF. As DNA, the CDR3 is TGTGCCAGCAGTCCGACAGGGTCTCGGTCCTATAATTCACCCCTCCACTTT.

In its sample, this clone was seen a few times. This CDR3 is CASSEYKGATKTQYF. Here the CDR3 DNA reads TGTGCCAGCAGTGAATACAAGGGGGCGACGAAGACCCAGTACTTC. The chain has TRBV25-1 and TRBJ2-5; 7 positions agree with TRBD1. The CDR3 spans 15 residues. V shed 0 bases and J 6 bases; nucleotides not matched to a gene: 7. Germline V gene sequence: CDR1 MGHDK, CDR2 SYGVNS. Full variable domain (missing parts from reference TRBV25-1 and TRBJ2-5): EADIYQTPRYLVIGTGKKITLECSQTMGHDKMYWYQQDPGMELHLIHYSYGVNSTEKGDLSSESTVSRIRTEHFPLTLESARPSHTSQYLCASSEYKGATKTQYFGPGTRLLVL.

This rearrangement joins TRBV7-9 to TRBJ2-7, with TRBD1 matching over 7 bases. The germline CDR1 and CDR2 sequences are SEHNR and FQNEAQ (reference sequence). V shed 4 bases and J 1 base; nucleotides not matched to a gene: 10. This CDR3 has 16 amino acids. The CDR3 DNA reads as TGTGCCAGCAGCTCAACCACTACGGGACAGTCCTACGAGCAGTACTTC. Amino acids: CASSSTTTGQSYEQYF.

The rearrangement joins TRBV7-9 to TRBJ2-3; D gene uncertain. Trimming took 2 bases from V and 3 from J, leaving 9 bases between them. The CDR3 runs to 14 residues. The germline V gene has CDR1 SEHNR and CDR2 FQNEAQ (reference sequence). This CDR3 reads CASSLLSTTDTQYF. In DNA, the CDR3 is TGTGCCAGCAGCTTATTATCGACAACAGATACGCAGTATTTT.

The table lists this clone with a few counts. This chain connects TRBV4-1 to TRBJ1-2; 7 positions match TRBD1. The CDR3 is made up of 14 amino acids. V lost 1 base to trimming and J lost 4 bases; unmatched junction nucleotides: 3. Per germline, CDR1 MGHRA and CDR2 YSYEKL. The CDR3 is CASSQGRTGYGYTF. CDR3 in DNA: TGCGCCAGCAGCCAAGGCAGGACAGGCTATGGCTACACCTTC.

The chain has TRBV4-1 and TRBJ1-6; 7 bases are shared with TRBD1. Germline V gene sequence: CDR1 MGHRA, CDR2 YSYEKL. The V segment lost 4 bases and the J segment 8 bases; nucleotides outside the gene matches: 11. The CDR3 has 16 amino acids. CDR3 loop: CASSLSGLQGDSPLHF. The CDR3 bases are TGCGCCAGCAGCCTTTCGGGACTTCAGGGGGATTCACCCCTCCACTTT.

The chain employs TRBV6-2 or TRBV6-3 and TRBJ2-1, with 7 positions matching TRBD1. Germline lookup yields CDR1 MNHEY and CDR2 SVGEGT. V gave up 6 bases and J gave up 8 bases; unmatched junction bases: 10. There are 14 residues in the CDR3. The CDR3 spells CASSMTTGNHEQFF. DNA of the CDR3: TGTGCCAGCAGCATGACGACAGGGAACCATGAGCAGTTCTTC.

V is TRBV28 and J is TRBJ1-2; D may be TRBD1 (5 bases). This CDR3 region has 13 residues. CDR1 and CDR2 from the germline V gene are MDHEN and SYDVKM. Trimming took 7 bases from V and 4 from J, leaving 13 bases between them. CDR3 sequence reads: CASTGRGGYGYTF. CDR3 sequence (DNA): TGTGCCAGCACGGGTCGGGGGGGCTATGGCTACACCTTC.

V and J are TRBV5-1 and TRBJ1-1; D perhaps matches TRBD1 (6 bases). The germline CDR1 and CDR2 sequences are SGHRS and YFSETQ. V was cut by 4 bases and J by 2 bases, with 12 bases left in between. The CDR3 length is 14 residues. The CDR3 DNA sequence: TGCGCCAGCAGCGTCGGGACACTTAACACTGAAGCTTTCTTT. Its translation: CASSVGTLNTEAFF.

The rearrangement joins TRBV5-1 to TRBJ2-3; 11 bases are a match to TRBD2. This CDR3 is 17 amino acids long. Germline V lookup: CDR1 SGHRS, CDR2 YFSETQ. With 4 bases clipped from V and 2 bases from J, the junction kept 9 bases outside the gene matches. The CDR3, as DNA: TGCGCCAGCAGCCACGACCTGACTAGCGGGGACACAGATACGCAGTATTTT. It encodes CASSHDLTSGDTDTQYF.

V usage is TRBV9 and J usage is TRBJ1-2; D ambiguous. CDR3 length equals 14 residues. Germline CDR1 and CDR2: SGDLS and YYNGEE. Deletions cut 3 bases from V and 7 bases from J, with 16 bases between. The CDR3 loop is CASSDLHGVGGYTF. The CDR3 coding sequence is TGTGCCAGCAGCGACCTACACGGGGTGGGTGGCTACACCTTC.

The rearrangement joins TRBV7-2 to TRBJ1-1, with D hard to call. V dropped 2 bases and J dropped 0 bases, with 10 bases sitting between them. This CDR3 is built from 15 residues. Germline CDR1 reads SGHTA; CDR2 reads FQGNSA. The CDR3 is CASSLYGTVNTEAFF. Written as DNA, the CDR3 is TGTGCCAGCAGCTTATACGGTACGGTGAACACTGAAGCTTTCTTT.

CDR3 region: CASSPGNTDTQYF. The CDR3 DNA reads as TGCGCCAGCAGCCCAGGGAACACAGATACGCAGTATTTT. The J gene is TRBJ2-3, the V gene TRBV5-1, with a possible D match to TRBD1 (5 bases). Germline assignment: CDR1 SGHRS and CDR2 YFSETQ. V was clipped by 4 bases and J by 2 bases, with 8 bases between them. CDR3 length equals 13 residues.

The rearrangement uses TRBV27 and TRBJ2-5; 9 positions match TRBD2. CDR1 is MNHEY, CDR2 SMNVEV, per germline (reference sequence). The junction had 6 bases not matched to a gene; V was cut back by 6 bases and J by 4 bases. The CDR3 has 14 amino acids. The CDR3 nucleotides are TGTGCCAGCAGGGGGTCTAGCGGGGCAGAGACCCAGTACTTC. This translates into CASRGSSGAETQYF.

The chain recombines TRBV19 with TRBJ2-3, with 9 bases lining up with TRBD2. Germline loops: CDR1 LNHDA, CDR2 SQIVND (reference sequence). Trimming cost V 6 bases and J 7 bases; bases outside gene matches: 8. The CDR3 has 14 residues. CDR3: CASSPSGGTNTQYF. CDR3 bases: TGTGCCAGTAGCCCCAGCGGGGGGACCAATACGCAGTATTTT.

The gene calls are TRBV6-1 and TRBJ1-1; TRBD1 matches 7 bases. The germline gives CDR1 MNHNS, CDR2 SASEGT. This CDR3 has 12 residues. V shed 2 bases and J 8 bases; nucleotides not matched to a gene: 2. For the CDR3, the DNA is TGTGCCAGCAGTGAATTCAGGGGGGAAGCTTTCTTT. Encoded protein: CASSEFRGEAFF.

The rearrangement links TRBV19 to TRBJ2-2; D is ambiguous. The CDR3 is 16 residues long. V lost 4 bases to trimming and J lost 2 bases, with 14 bases between them. Per the germline V gene, CDR1 is LNHDA and CDR2 is SQIVND (reference sequence). In nucleotides, the CDR3 is TGTGCCAGTAGTAAATTACAGATCATTAACACCGGGGAGCTGTTTTTT. This gives the protein CASSKLQIINTGELFF.